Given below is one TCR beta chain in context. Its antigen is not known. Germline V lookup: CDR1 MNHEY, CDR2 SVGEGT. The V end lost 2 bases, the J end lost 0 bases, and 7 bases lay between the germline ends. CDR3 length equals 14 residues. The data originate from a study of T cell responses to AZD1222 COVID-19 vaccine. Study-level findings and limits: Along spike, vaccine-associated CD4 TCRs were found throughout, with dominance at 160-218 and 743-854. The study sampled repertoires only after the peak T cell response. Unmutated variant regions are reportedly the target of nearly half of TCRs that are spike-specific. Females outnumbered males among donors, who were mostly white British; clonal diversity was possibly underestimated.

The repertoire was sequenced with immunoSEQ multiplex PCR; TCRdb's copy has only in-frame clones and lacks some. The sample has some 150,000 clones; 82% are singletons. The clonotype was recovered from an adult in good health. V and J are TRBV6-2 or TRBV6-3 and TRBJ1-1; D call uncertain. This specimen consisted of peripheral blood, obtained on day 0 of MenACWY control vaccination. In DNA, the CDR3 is TGTGCCAGCAGTTACGGCAGGCTGAACACTGAAGCTTTCTTT. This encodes CASSYGRLNTEAFF.